What follows are 28 T cell receptor beta chains derived from one specimen sequenced in a study of beta chain features in type 1 diabetes. Overall study results and limits: Among all four CD4+ subsets, Type 1 diabetes patients had TCRB CDR3s that were moderately but significantly shorter.

What was sequenced were expressed TCRB transcripts, since all of the isolated RNA had been reverse transcribed. Assay used: immunoSEQ multiplex PCR; TCRdb lists only in-frame clones, some missing. The repertoire holds tens of thousands of clones, with 52% as singletons. These receptors are not linked to any known antigen. Input material: Tregs from blood. The receptors originated from a middle-aged woman with type 1 diabetes.

The V gene is TRBV28, the J gene TRBJ1-4; a possible D gene is TRBD1 (5 bases). CDR1 MDHEN and CDR2 SYDVKM come from the germline V gene. Trimming took 8 bases from V and 0 from J, leaving 19 bases between them. CDR3 size: 17 residues. CDR3 in DNA: TGTGCCAGCCCTTTTGAAAGGGGATTTGCAACTAATGAAAAACTGTTTTTT. This encodes CASPFERGFATNEKLFF.

This sequence joins TRBV4-2 and TRBJ2-3, with D perhaps matching TRBD2 (7 bases). This CDR3 is 17 amino acids long. Between the trimmed V and J ends, which lost 4 bases and 3 bases, there was a span of 20 bases. Germline CDR1 LGHNA, CDR2 YNFKEQ. The CDR3: CASSPGGGGGPTDTQYF. The CDR3 region has the DNA TGTGCCAGCAGCCCTGGAGGGGGGGGCGGGCCTACAGATACGCAGTATTTT.

V and J are TRBV2 and TRBJ1-1; TRBD1 matches 9 bases. Germline V gene lookup returns CDR1 SNHLY and CDR2 FYNNEI. V lost 6 bases, J lost 8 bases, and 7 bases stayed unmatched. The CDR3 is 13 residues long. The CDR3 sequence: CASRRTGDDEAFF. The CDR3 nucleotides read TGTGCCAGCAGGCGGACAGGGGACGACGAAGCTTTCTTT.

The V and J genes are TRBV7-8 and TRBJ2-5; TRBD2 matches at 10 bases. The CDR3 sequence is 15 residues long. J gave up 7 bases and V 1 base, and 6 bases lay outside the gene matches. Germline V lookup: CDR1 SGHVS, CDR2 FQNEAQ. The DNA of the CDR3 is TGTGCCAGCAGCTTAGGTAGCCTAGCGGGGGCGACCCAGTACTTC. It yields the protein CASSLGSLAGATQYF.

This chain connects TRBV5-1 to TRBJ1-4; maybe TRBD1 (6 bases). V dropped 4 bases and J dropped 5 bases, with 18 bases sitting between them. Germline loops: CDR1 SGHRS, CDR2 YFSETQ. The CDR3 consists of 16 residues. CDR3 nucleotide sequence: TGCGCCAGCAGCCCGCGTGAGGGGGGGTTAAATGAAAAACTGTTTTTT. Amino acid sequence: CASSPREGGLNEKLFF. Complete variable domain (other parts from reference TRBV5-1 and TRBJ1-4): KAGVTQTPRYLIKTRGQQVTLSCSPISGHRSVSWYQQTPGQGLQFLFEYFSETQRNKGNFPGRFSGRQFSNSRSEMNVSTLELGDSALYLCASSPREGGLNEKLFFGSGTQLSVL.

This rearrangement joins TRBV5-1 to TRBJ1-1, with D perhaps matching TRBD1 (5 bases). Germline values: CDR1 SGHRS, CDR2 YFSETQ. V was shortened by 3 bases and J by 7 bases, with 16 bases between the two germline ends. The CDR3 runs 14 residues. CDR3 sequence reads: CASSSQSGLREAFF. As DNA, the CDR3 is TGCGCCAGCAGCTCACAATCAGGGTTGCGTGAAGCTTTCTTT.

This sequence joins TRBV5-1 and TRBJ1-1; the D gene is possibly TRBD1 (5 bases). Trimming removed 1 base at V and 2 bases at J, with 12 bases between. The CDR3 is 15 residues long. Germline V gives CDR1 SGHRS, CDR2 YFSETQ. CDR3 bases: TGCGCCAGCAGCTTGCATCCACAGGTCAACACTGAAGCTTTCTTT. Translation: CASSLHPQVNTEAFF.

The V gene is TRBV10-3, the J gene TRBJ2-5, with TRBD2 matching 10 bases. V shed 10 bases, J shed 5 bases, and the junction held 10 bases outside the gene matches. The CDR3 totals 14 residues. Germline V gene sequence: CDR1 ENHRY, CDR2 SYGVKD. In nucleotides, the CDR3 is TGTGCCACGGCCGGGACTAGCGAGCGGGAGACCCAGTACTTC. It codes for CATAGTSERETQYF.

The chain has TRBV10-3 and TRBJ2-7, with D possibly being TRBD2 (5 bases). CDR3 size: 12 residues. The V end was cut by 3 bases, the J end by 3 bases, with 6 bases between. Germline CDR1 is ENHRY and CDR2 is SYGVKD. The CDR3 sequence is CAISESGYEQYF. The DNA for the CDR3 is TGTGCCATCAGTGAAAGCGGCTACGAGCAGTACTTC.

The chain employs TRBV27 and TRBJ1-1; 7 bases match TRBD1. The V gene's germline CDR1 is MNHEY and CDR2 SMNVEV (reference sequence). After removal of 5 bases from V and 4 bases from J, the junction contained 4 bases not matched to a gene. The CDR3 totals 13 residues. The CDR3 bases are TGTGCCAGCAGTGACAGGGAATCCACTGAAGCTTTCTTT. Its protein is CASSDRESTEAFF.

This clone showed up just once. The chain combines TRBV7-8 with TRBJ1-1; D is ambiguous. The CDR3 spans 14 residues. The germline gives CDR1 SGHVS, CDR2 FQNEAQ. The V gene lost 5 bases and the J gene lost 0 bases, with 10 bases spanning the gap. The CDR3 DNA reads TGTGCCAGCAGCCAGAGTGACATGAACACTGAAGCTTTCTTT. It translates to CASSQSDMNTEAFF.

The J gene is TRBJ2-7, the V gene TRBV2, with D maybe TRBD2 (5 bases). This CDR3 is built from 14 residues. V lost 6 bases to trimming and J lost 1 base, with 13 bases between them. Germline CDR1 reads SNHLY; CDR2 reads FYNNEI. The CDR3 loop is CASRLGGRSYEQYF. CDR3 coding DNA: TGTGCCAGCAGACTAGGCGGGCGGTCCTACGAGCAGTACTTC. The full variable domain, completed using reference TRBV2 and TRBJ2-7, is EPEVTQTPSHQVTQMGQEVILRCVPISNHLYFYWYRQILGQKVEFLVSFYNNEISEKSEIFDDQFSVERPDGSNFTLKIRSTKLEDSAMYFCASRLGGRSYEQYFGPGTRLTVT.

This clone was observed a handful of times. CDR3 protein: CASSWGLGDSYNEQFF. The CDR3 nucleotides read TGTGCCAGCAGCTGGGGACTGGGTGACTCCTACAATGAGCAGTTCTTC. The chain has TRBV5-6 and TRBJ2-1; TRBD2 might be the D (6 bases). V was clipped by 3 bases and J by 0 bases, with 13 bases between them. Germline V lookup: CDR1 SGHDT, CDR2 YYEEEE. This CDR3 contains 16 residues.

Only a few counts were recorded for this clone. CDR3 sequence reads: CASSALDRRGYTF. In DNA, the CDR3 is TGTGCCAGCAGTGCCTTAGACAGGCGCGGCTACACCTTC. J is TRBJ1-2 and V is TRBV6-5, with D possibly matching TRBD1 (6 bases). With 5 bases removed from V and 8 bases from J, the gap between germline ends came to 15 bases. The CDR3 contains 13 residues. Germline V gene data show CDR1 as MNHEY and CDR2 as SVGAGI.

The table lists this clone with a few counts. This sequence joins TRBV2 and TRBJ1-5; D remains unclear. CDR1 and CDR2 from the germline V gene are SNHLY and FYNNEI. This CDR3 spans 12 amino acids. Trimming left V 3 bases short and J 12 bases short, with 12 bases between. CDR3 sequence: CASSELGESQHF. The CDR3 DNA reads TGTGCCAGCAGTGAGTTGGGAGAGAGCCAGCATTTT.

This clone appeared a few times. The gene calls are TRBV28 and TRBJ2-6, with D hard to call. This CDR3 contains 13 residues. V lost 10 bases, J lost 6 bases, and 13 bases lay in between. The germline gives CDR1 MDHEN, CDR2 SYDVKM. The CDR3 loop is CATLDWQANVLTF. The CDR3 nucleotides are TGTGCCACCCTCGACTGGCAGGCCAACGTCCTGACTTTC.

Sample share makes this clone medium-sized. The chain is built from TRBV10-3 and TRBJ1-4; 9 bases match TRBD1. CDR1 is ENHRY and CDR2 is SYGVKD in the germline V gene. J lost 8 bases, V lost 2 bases, and 6 bases had no gene match. The CDR3 contains 15 residues. CDR3 sequence reads: CAISEGTGGWEKLFF. The CDR3 region has the DNA TGTGCCATCAGTGAGGGCACAGGGGGCTGGGAAAAACTGTTTTTT.

In this sample, this clone turned up once. This chain uses TRBV5-1 with TRBJ2-3; 9 bases map to TRBD2. The CDR3 runs 15 residues. Trimming cost V 0 bases and J 3 bases; bases outside gene matches: 2. The germline V gene encodes CDR1 SGHRS and CDR2 YFSETQ. Here the CDR3 reads CASSLGSGGTDTQYF. CDR3 nucleotide sequence: TGCGCCAGCAGCTTGGGCAGCGGGGGGACAGATACGCAGTATTTT.

V usage is TRBV5-1 and J usage is TRBJ2-5; possible D gene TRBD1, 6 bases. Germline V CDR1 and CDR2: SGHRS, YFSETQ. V was pared by 9 bases and J by 6 bases, with 21 bases between. This CDR3 has 14 amino acids. CDR3 coding DNA: TGCGCCACCGCAAAGGACAGCGATGTAAAGACCCAGTACTTC. Translation: CATAKDSDVKTQYF.

The chain is built from TRBV4-3 and TRBJ2-5; TRBD2 is a possible D gene (7 bases). The germline V gene has CDR1 LGHNA and CDR2 YSLEER. V was pared by 2 bases and J by 1 base, with 14 bases between. The CDR3 spans 16 residues. Here the CDR3 DNA reads TGCGCCAGCAGCCAATGGGGGCGGGGGCCCCAAGAGACCCAGTACTTC. It is translated as CASSQWGRGPQETQYF.

V usage is TRBV19 and J usage is TRBJ2-1; 9 bases map to TRBD2. The CDR3 covers 16 residues. Germline CDR1 and CDR2: LNHDA and SQIVND (reference sequence). V shed 1 base, J shed 2 bases, and the junction held 3 bases outside the gene matches. The CDR3 protein is CASSIGGGGAYNEQFF. CDR3 nucleotides: TGTGCCAGTAGTATAGGAGGCGGGGGGGCCTACAATGAGCAGTTCTTC.

V is TRBV5-1 and J is TRBJ2-1; D is perhaps TRBD2 (6 bases). The length of the CDR3 is 13 residues. The germline gives CDR1 SGHRS, CDR2 YFSETQ. V shed 2 bases and J shed 3 bases, with 6 bases lying between them. The CDR3 DNA reads TGCGCCAGCAGCTTCGGGAGCTACAATGAGCAGTTCTTC. The encoded protein is CASSFGSYNEQFF.

This clone showed up just a few times. The CDR3 bases are TGTGCCAGCAGTGATACAGCTAACTATGGCTACACCTTC. This gives the protein CASSDTANYGYTF. The rearrangement uses TRBV6-1 and TRBJ1-2; D is unresolved. Germline CDR1 reads MNHNS; CDR2 reads SASEGT. V gave up 3 bases and J gave up 0 bases, with 5 bases separating them. The CDR3 spans 13 residues.

The genes are TRBV11-2 and TRBJ2-3, with a tentative D call TRBD1 (6 bases). The CDR3 is 15 residues long. Trimming stripped 5 bases from V and 0 bases from J, with 12 bases between. Germline V gives CDR1 SGHAT, CDR2 FQNNGV. The CDR3 reads CASSPQGPSTDTQYF. CDR3 bases: TGTGCCAGCAGCCCGCAGGGGCCTAGCACAGATACGCAGTATTTT.

This chain connects TRBV7-3 to TRBJ2-5; 8 bases are a match to TRBD1. The CDR3 spans 12 residues. CDR1 and CDR2 (germline): SGHTA, FQGTGA. Unmatched junction bases numbered 3, after V lost 8 bases and J lost 4 bases. DNA of the CDR3: TGTGCCAGCGGACAGGGAGGAGAGACCCAGTACTTC. Residues: CASGQGGETQYF.

The chain links TRBV7-2 to TRBJ1-2, with a weak D call TRBD1 (5 bases). Trimming stripped 8 bases from V and 2 bases from J, with 9 bases between. Germline V CDR1 and CDR2: SGHTA, FQGNSA. The CDR3 is 12 residues long. The CDR3, as DNA: TGTGCCAGCGGGACTCCCAACTATGGCTACACCTTC. It encodes CASGTPNYGYTF.

This clone was recorded once. The V call is TRBV7-2, the J call TRBJ2-7; 9 positions agree with TRBD1. Trimming removed 6 bases from V and 4 bases from J; junction bases left unmatched: 7. The CDR3 has 14 residues. In germline, CDR1 is SGHTA, CDR2 FQGNSA. CDR3 nucleotide sequence: TGTGCCAGCAGACCGGGACAGGGAAGGTACGAGCAGTACTTC. It is translated as CASRPGQGRYEQYF.

The chain links TRBV4-3 to TRBJ2-1; D not certain. The CDR3 sequence is 15 residues long. From germline, CDR1 is LGHNA and CDR2 YSLEER. Trimming stripped 1 base from V and 4 bases from J, with 11 bases between. The CDR3 bases are TGCGCCAGCAGCCAAGGGTCTTGGCCTTACAATGAGCAGTTCTTC. This codes for CASSQGSWPYNEQFF.